One sample yielded the 16 T cell receptor beta chains listed below, sequenced in a study of vaccination effects on CD4 cells after COVID-19. These receptors' antigens are unknown. The protocol was immunoSEQ multiplex PCR, while the TCRdb copy is restricted to in-frame clones and leaves out a portion. This sample yields about 73,000 clones, of which roughly 73% are seen a single time; about 2.3% belongs to the top ten. Culturing for roughly 10 days preceded CD4+ T cell isolation. Participants were vaccinated with two doses of either the BNT162b2 or mRNA-1273 vaccine. Sequenced here: CD4+ T cells from PBMCs cultured without peptide, sampled after COVID-19 vaccination. The source is a human donor who received a COVID-19 vaccine.

The chain combines TRBV4-2 with TRBJ1-5; possibly TRBD1 for D (5 bases). V dropped 5 bases and J dropped 0 bases, with 11 bases sitting between them. Germline V gene data show CDR1 as LGHNA and CDR2 as YNFKEQ. The length of the CDR3 is 15 residues. CDR3 DNA: TGTGCCAGCAGCAAGAGACAGAATAGCAATCAGCCCCAGCATTTT. Amino acid sequence: CASSKRQNSNQPQHF.

The genes are TRBV28 and TRBJ2-5, with D perhaps matching TRBD2 (7 bases). The CDR3 consists of 15 residues. Germline V gene sequence: CDR1 MDHEN, CDR2 SYDVKM. The V end was cut by 1 base, the J end by 7 bases, with 16 bases between. The CDR3 bases are TGTGCCAGCAGTTTATCCGTGTCCGGGGGGCGGACCCAGTACTTC. As protein: CASSLSVSGGRTQYF.

V and J are TRBV19 and TRBJ1-2, with a weak D call TRBD1 (5 bases). The V end was cut by 7 bases, the J end by 4 bases, with 19 bases between. The V gene's germline CDR1 is LNHDA and CDR2 SQIVND (reference sequence). This CDR3 comprises 15 residues. CDR3: CASNFNRDPSYGYTF. The CDR3 bases are TGTGCCAGTAACTTTAACCGGGACCCCTCCTATGGCTACACCTTC.

V is TRBV7-2 and J is TRBJ1-1; D gene uncertain. V was trimmed by 2 bases and J by 1 base, leaving 8 bases between them. Per germline, CDR1 SGHTA and CDR2 FQGNSA. The CDR3 runs 14 residues. CDR3 DNA sequence: TGTGCCAGCAGCTTAAGTCCGGCGAACACTGAAGCTTTCTTT. Residues: CASSLSPANTEAFF.

This rearrangement joins TRBV14 to TRBJ2-4; 12 bases align to TRBD1. Germline V gene data show CDR1 as SGHDN and CDR2 as FVKESK. CDR3 size: 15 residues. V was pared by 1 base and J by 9 bases, with 4 bases of the junction left unmatched. The CDR3 protein is CASSQAGTGGIIQYF. CDR3 nucleotide sequence: TGTGCCAGCAGCCAAGCCGGGACAGGGGGCATCATTCAGTACTTC.

This clone has only a few counts. This chain links TRBV5-1 with TRBJ2-5; 8 positions agree with TRBD1. Germline loops: CDR1 SGHRS, CDR2 YFSETQ. V trimming: 0 bases; J trimming: 5 bases; junction bases outside the gene matches: 15. The CDR3 totals 18 residues. CDR3 sequence: CASSLAFIGQGGGETQYF. Here the CDR3 DNA reads TGCGCCAGCAGCTTGGCCTTTATTGGACAGGGCGGCGGGGAGACCCAGTACTTC.

The rearrangement joins TRBV19 to TRBJ1-6; D not certain. The CDR3 spans 15 residues. Trimming took 3 bases from V and 6 from J, leaving 12 bases between them. Germline CDR1 and CDR2: LNHDA and SQIVND (reference sequence). For the CDR3, the DNA is TGTGCCAGTAGTATGCCCGGGCGCTCTAATTCACCCCTCCACTTT. It encodes CASSMPGRSNSPLHF.

The J gene is TRBJ2-3, the V gene TRBV19; D remains unclear. Trimming took off 5 bases at V and 3 bases at J, with 18 bases between the two ends. The CDR3 runs to 16 residues. CDR1 LNHDA and CDR2 SQIVND come from the germline V gene (reference sequence). The CDR3 here is CASSARFPRETDTQYF. The CDR3 nucleotides read TGTGCCAGTAGTGCACGTTTTCCGAGAGAAACAGATACGCAGTATTTT.

This chain joins TRBV15 and TRBJ2-7, with D uncertain. The germline V gene encodes CDR1 LNHNV and CDR2 YYDKDF (reference sequence). V was pared by 0 bases and J by 3 bases, with 6 bases between. The CDR3 sequence is 13 residues long. The CDR3 sequence: CATSRDGNYEQYV. Written as DNA, the CDR3 is TGTGCCACCAGCAGAGACGGTAACTACGAGCAGTACGTC.

The CDR3 is CASSETTGAGYTF. The CDR3 nucleotides read TGTGCCAGCAGTGAGACGACAGGGGCTGGCTACACCTTC. The genes are TRBV6-6 and TRBJ1-2, with 8 bases identical to TRBD1. Germline V lookup: CDR1 MNHNY, CDR2 SVGAGI (reference sequence). The V segment lost 5 bases and the J segment 7 bases; nucleotides outside the gene matches: 6. The CDR3 has 13 amino acids.

CDR3 amino acids: CASSFGRGWTGELFF. In nucleotides, the CDR3 is TGTGCCAGCAGTTTCGGGCGGGGTTGGACCGGGGAGCTGTTTTTT. The V call is TRBV28, the J call TRBJ2-2, with D perhaps TRBD2 (6 bases). CDR3 length: 15 residues. Trimming took off 3 bases at V and 5 bases at J, with 13 bases between the two ends. Per germline, CDR1 MDHEN and CDR2 SYDVKM.

This sequence joins TRBV27 and TRBJ1-4; 12 nucleotides match TRBD1. CDR1 MNHEY and CDR2 SMNVEV come from the germline V gene (reference sequence). V trimming: 6 bases; J trimming: 8 bases; junction bases outside the gene matches: 7. The CDR3 runs 15 residues. CDR3 in DNA: TGTGCCAGCAGGCTACCCGGGACAGGGGGCGAAAAACTGTTTTTT. Encoded protein: CASRLPGTGGEKLFF. The entire variable domain, with the rest obtained from reference TRBV27 and TRBJ1-4, is as follows: EAQVTQNPRYLITVTGKKLTVTCSQNMNHEYMSWYRQDPGLGLRQIYYSMNVEVTDKGDVPEGYKVSRKEKRNFPLILESPSPNQTSLYFCASRLPGTGGEKLFFGSGTQLSVL.

By its share, this clone is medium-sized. The chain combines TRBV11-2 with TRBJ2-7, with 8 bases lining up with TRBD1. Trimming took 5 bases from V and 4 from J; bases not matched to a gene: 4. CDR1 SGHAT and CDR2 FQNNGV come from the germline V gene. This CDR3 has 13 residues. The CDR3 loop reads CASSRQGRYEQYV. The CDR3 DNA is TGTGCCAGCAGCCGACAGGGGCGGTACGAGCAGTACGTC.

This chain connects TRBV6-2 or TRBV6-3 to TRBJ2-1; 11 nucleotides agree with TRBD2. Per germline, CDR1 MNHEY and CDR2 SVGEGT. The CDR3 totals 16 residues. With 4 bases clipped from V and 2 bases from J, the junction kept 4 bases outside the gene matches. CDR3 protein: CASSSHSGGAYNEQFF. The DNA of the CDR3 is TGTGCCAGCAGTTCTCATAGCGGGGGGGCCTACAATGAGCAGTTCTTC.

This sequence joins TRBV12-3 or TRBV12-4 and TRBJ1-5; D is perhaps TRBD1 (5 bases). Trimming took 5 bases from V and 1 from J, leaving 6 bases between them. The CDR3 is 13 residues long. This CDR3 is CASSRQSNQPQHF. Here the CDR3 DNA reads TGTGCCAGCAGTCGACAGAGCAATCAGCCCCAGCATTTT.

The chain joins TRBV18 to TRBJ2-5; 8 bases map to TRBD1. Trimming at V came to 4 bases and at J to 5 bases, leaving 3 bases not matched to a gene. The CDR3 runs to 13 residues. Looked up from germline, CDR1 is KGHSH and CDR2 is LQKENI. CDR3 nucleotides: TGTGCCAGCTCACTCGGGACAGGCGAGACCCAGTACTTC. The encoded protein is CASSLGTGETQYF.